Presented here are 17 T cell receptor beta chains from one specimen sequenced in a study of blood T cell repertoires in COVID-19. The method was immunoSEQ multiplex PCR; TCRdb's version includes in-frame clones alone and lacks a portion of them. The repertoire holds some 300,000 clones, about nine tenths seen once, with about 7% in the top ten. The sequencing input was peripheral blood. All receptors come from a woman in her 30s who had recovered from COVID-19.

The chain has TRBV20-1 and TRBJ1-2; no firm D call. Germline values: CDR1 DFQATT, CDR2 SNEGSKA (reference sequence). V was pared by 3 bases and J by 3 bases, with 14 bases between. CDR3 length: 14 residues. CDR3 amino acids: CSASQPSGYYGYTF. The DNA of the CDR3 is TGCAGTGCTAGTCAGCCATCGGGGTACTATGGCTACACCTTC.

The gene calls are TRBV5-4 and TRBJ1-1, with D possibly TRBD1 on 5 matching bases. Germline V gene data show CDR1 as SGHNT and CDR2 as YYREEE (reference sequence). The V and J ends lost 0 bases and 1 base respectively, with 10 bases between them. The CDR3 sequence is 15 residues long. The CDR3 DNA sequence: TGTGCCAGCAGCTTGGTTCAGGGAAAGAACACTGAAGCTTTCTTT. Translating it yields CASSLVQGKNTEAFF.

The J gene is TRBJ1-4, the V gene TRBV18, with 7 positions matching TRBD1. The CDR3 is 14 residues long. Germline V CDR1 and CDR2: KGHSH, LQKENI. The V segment lost 0 bases and the J segment 8 bases; nucleotides outside the gene matches: 3. The CDR3 protein is CASSPPTGNEKLFF. The DNA for the CDR3 is TGTGCCAGCTCACCACCGACAGGGAACGAAAAACTGTTTTTT. The whole variable domain, remainder taken from reference TRBV18 and TRBJ1-4, is NAGVMQNPRHLVRRRGQEARLRCSPMKGHSHVYWYRQLPEEGLKFMVYLQKENIIDESGMPKERFSAEFPKEGPSILRIQQVVRGDSAAYFCASSPPTGNEKLFFGSGTQLSVL.

V and J are TRBV4-2 and TRBJ1-2; D might be TRBD1 (5 bases). Germline V gives CDR1 LGHNA, CDR2 YNFKEQ. Trimming removed 4 bases at V and 4 bases at J, with 7 bases between. The CDR3 contains 12 residues. The CDR3 loop is CASSRDSYGYTF. Written as DNA, the CDR3 is TGTGCCAGCAGCCGAGACAGCTATGGCTACACCTTC.

This rearrangement joins TRBV2 to TRBJ1-1; weak D call: TRBD1 (5 bases). The germline V and J ends were trimmed by 4 bases and 6 bases, with 18 bases remaining between them. Germline CDR1 is SNHLY and CDR2 is FYNNEI. The CDR3 sequence is 15 residues long. CDR3 in amino acids: CASSGLSGGGSEAFF. The CDR3 DNA reads as TGTGCCAGCAGTGGCCTTTCGGGGGGAGGGTCTGAAGCTTTCTTT.

J is TRBJ2-2 and V is TRBV28; the match to TRBD1 covers 10 bases. The trim removed 5 bases at V and 4 bases at J, leaving 4 bases unmatched. This CDR3 contains 15 residues. Germline V CDR1 and CDR2: MDHEN, SYDVKM. The CDR3 coding sequence is TGTGCCAGCAGTGGACAGGGGGGACCCACCGGGGAGCTGTTTTTT. It specifies CASSGQGGPTGELFF. The whole variable domain, filled in from reference TRBV28 and TRBJ2-2, reads DVKVTQSSRYLVKRTGEKVFLECVQDMDHENMFWYRQDPGLGLRLIYFSYDVKMKEKGDIPEGYSVSREKKERFSLILESASTNQTSMYLCASSGQGGPTGELFFGEGSRLTVL.

The rearrangement links TRBV4-1 to TRBJ1-1, with no clear D. V was shortened by 1 base and J by 5 bases, with 11 bases between the two germline ends. The CDR3 loop spans 14 amino acids. CDR1 is MGHRA, CDR2 YSYEKL, per germline. The CDR3 sequence is CASSQVARDTEAFF. The CDR3, as DNA: TGCGCCAGCAGCCAAGTGGCCCGTGATACTGAAGCTTTCTTT.

Only one count was recorded for this clone. This CDR3 reads CASSQESWGGETQYF. CDR3 nucleotide sequence: TGTGCCAGCAGCCAAGAATCTTGGGGGGGAGAGACCCAGTACTTC. This chain links TRBV14 with TRBJ2-5; 7 nucleotides agree with TRBD2. V trimming: 0 bases; J trimming: 4 bases; junction bases outside the gene matches: 5. Germline CDR1 reads SGHDN; CDR2 reads FVKESK. This CDR3 has 15 residues. The variable domain in full, with the rest retrieved from reference TRBV14 and TRBJ2-5, is EAGVTQFPSHSVIEKGQTVTLRCDPISGHDNLYWYRRVMGKEIKFLLHFVKESKQDESGMPNNRFLAERTGGTYSTLKVQPAELEDSGVYFCASSQESWGGETQYFGPGTRLLVL.

V gene TRBV4-2 combines with J gene TRBJ2-2; 9 bases map to TRBD1. This CDR3 has 15 residues. The ends lost 4 bases at V and 7 bases at J; junction bases unmatched: 7. The germline V gene has CDR1 LGHNA and CDR2 YNFKEQ. The CDR3 sequence is CASSPGDRVSGELFF. CDR3 bases: TGTGCCAGCAGCCCCGGGGACAGGGTCAGCGGGGAGCTGTTTTTT.

This clone was found once. The V gene is TRBV7-2, the J gene TRBJ2-2; the D gene is possibly TRBD2 (5 bases). From germline, CDR1 is SGHTA and CDR2 FQGNSA. The CDR3 covers 15 residues. V was pared by 8 bases and J by 7 bases, with 20 bases between. The CDR3 is CASWLTYTGVGELFF. CDR3 DNA: TGTGCCAGCTGGCTCACTTATACCGGGGTCGGGGAGCTGTTTTTT.

The chain is built from TRBV2 and TRBJ2-5, with TRBD2 as a possible D gene (6 bases). CDR1 is SNHLY, CDR2 FYNNEI, per germline. V lost 3 bases and J 5 bases, leaving 13 bases between the germline ends. The CDR3 spans 14 residues. The CDR3, as DNA: TGTGCCAGCAGTGATGGAGGGGAGAGGGAGACCCAGTACTTC. The encoded protein is CASSDGGERETQYF. Looking up the rest from reference TRBV2 and TRBJ2-5 gives the full variable domain: EPEVTQTPSHQVTQMGQEVILRCVPISNHLYFYWYRQILGQKVEFLVSFYNNEISEKSEIFDDQFSVERPDGSNFTLKIRSTKLEDSAMYFCASSDGGERETQYFGPGTRLLVL.

The chain combines TRBV15 with TRBJ2-3; perhaps TRBD2 as D (6 bases). V gave up 1 base and J gave up 2 bases, with 13 bases separating them. The CDR3 extends over 16 amino acids. Germline CDR1 and CDR2: LNHNV and YYDKDF (reference sequence). Written as DNA, the CDR3 is TGTGCCACCAGCAGAGGACTAGTTCAGGTCACAGATACGCAGTATTTT. Its protein is CATSRGLVQVTDTQYF.

V gene TRBV11-2 combines with J gene TRBJ2-3; D gene unclear. The CDR3 is made up of 13 amino acids. Germline V gives CDR1 SGHAT, CDR2 FQNNGV. The V gene lost 1 base and the J gene lost 2 bases, with 4 bases spanning the gap. The CDR3 here is CASSLGYTDTQYF. The CDR3 DNA reads TGTGCCAGCAGCTTAGGTTACACAGATACGCAGTATTTT.

J is TRBJ1-2 and V is TRBV5-5, with D possibly being TRBD1 (5 bases). The CDR3 consists of 18 residues. Germline V CDR1 and CDR2: SGHKS, YYEKEE (reference sequence). Trimming took 1 base from V and 1 from J, leaving 20 bases between them. The CDR3 protein is CASSLLAGPHPHNYGYTF. CDR3 coding DNA: TGTGCCAGCAGCTTGCTAGCGGGACCCCATCCCCATAACTATGGCTACACCTTC.

This clone was seen just once. The chain links TRBV2 to TRBJ1-3; D is uncertain. V gave up 5 bases and J gave up 2 bases, with 16 bases separating them. The CDR3 has 16 amino acids. Per the germline V gene, CDR1 is SNHLY and CDR2 is FYNNEI. As DNA, the CDR3 is TGTGCCAGCAGTCCGGCACGGGGTTTGGCTGGAAACACCATATATTTT. Protein sequence: CASSPARGLAGNTIYF. The full variable domain, its missing parts supplied by reference TRBV2 and TRBJ1-3, is EPEVTQTPSHQVTQMGQEVILRCVPISNHLYFYWYRQILGQKVEFLVSFYNNEISEKSEIFDDQFSVERPDGSNFTLKIRSTKLEDSAMYFCASSPARGLAGNTIYFGEGSWLTVV.

This sequence joins TRBV5-1 and TRBJ2-1; possibly TRBD1 for D (6 bases). Trimming pared 3 bases from V and 2 bases from J, leaving 9 bases between. CDR1 and CDR2 from the germline V gene are SGHRS and YFSETQ. The CDR3 runs 14 residues. The CDR3 is CASSWGTTYNEQFF. In DNA form, the CDR3 reads TGCGCCAGCAGCTGGGGGACAACCTACAATGAGCAGTTCTTC.

The rearrangement uses TRBV19 and TRBJ1-3; 8 positions match TRBD1. CDR1 and CDR2 (germline): LNHDA, SQIVND (reference sequence). The CDR3 runs 14 residues. V shed 6 bases and J 2 bases; nucleotides not matched to a gene: 3. The CDR3 nucleotides read TGTGCCAGTAGCGGACAGGGCACTGGAAACACCATATATTTT. This encodes CASSGQGTGNTIYF.